These 3 T cell receptor beta chains were sequenced from one sample in a study of blood T cell repertoires in COVID-19. Measured with immunoSEQ multiplex PCR; TCRdb has only the in-frame clones, and not every one. The profile shows about 280,000 clones, roughly 85% of them singletons. The specimen was peripheral blood. The receptor source for this set is a man between 50 and 59 years old with active or convalescent COVID-19.

The J gene is TRBJ1-1, the V gene TRBV7-9; D unresolved. The CDR3 length is 13 residues. Germline CDR1 is SEHNR and CDR2 is FQNEAQ (reference sequence). Between the trimmed V and J ends, which lost 2 bases and 4 bases, there was a span of 8 bases. The CDR3 loop reads CASSLNSGTEAFF. CDR3 nucleotides: TGTGCCAGCAGCTTAAATTCGGGCACTGAAGCTTTCTTT.

This clone has at least ten counts. The CDR3 spells CAWSEGQGPKPQHF. CDR3 DNA: TGTGCCTGGAGTGAAGGACAGGGCCCGAAGCCCCAGCATTTT. The chain joins TRBV30 to TRBJ1-5; 8 bases are shared with TRBD1. V gave up 1 base and J gave up 8 bases; unmatched junction bases: 7. Per germline, CDR1 GTSNPN and CDR2 SVGIG (reference sequence). The length of the CDR3 is 14 residues.

This chain joins TRBV7-2 and TRBJ1-1; tentative D call: TRBD1 (5 bases). Trimming pared 0 bases from V and 1 base from J, leaving 12 bases between. Germline-derived CDR1 and CDR2 are SGHTA and FQGNSA. CDR3 length: 16 amino acids. CDR3 residues: CASSLAGGSGNTEAFF. CDR3 nucleotide sequence: TGTGCCAGCAGCTTAGCCGGGGGAAGCGGGAACACTGAAGCTTTCTTT.